One and the same sample provided the 7 T cell receptor beta chains below, sequenced in a study of cytomegalovirus exposure and HLA in healthy donors. The PCR employed 60 Vbeta primers together with 13 Jbeta primers. Produced via immunoSEQ multiplex PCR; TCRdb's table is partial and in-frame only. The sample lists about 140,000 clones, around 77% seen once, with approximately 1% in the top ten. The material sequenced was PBMCs. Every receptor here comes from a man younger than 35 in good health and CMV-seronegative.

The V gene is TRBV9, the J gene TRBJ2-5; no clear D gene. The J call is uncertain, as TRBJ2-7 better fits the DNA end. The CDR3 totals 12 residues. The V gene's germline CDR1 is SGDLS and CDR2 YYNGEE. CDR3 nucleotide sequence: TGTGCCAGCAGCGACAGCTCCTACGAGCAGTACTTC. Its translation: CASSDSSYEQYF.

The chain is built from TRBV5-1 and TRBJ2-1; 13 bases are shared with TRBD2. J was trimmed by 9 bases and V by 1 base; bases with no gene match: 7. Germline CDR1 and CDR2: SGHRS and YFSETQ. CDR3 length: 16 residues. In DNA, the CDR3 is TGCGCCAGCAGCTTGACTAGCGGGGGGGCCTATCGTGAGCAGTTCTTC. It is translated as CASSLTSGGAYREQFF.

The J gene is TRBJ2-5, the V gene TRBV18, with unresolved D. Judging by the DNA end, TRBJ2-7 fits better; the J call may be wrong. Germline loops: CDR1 KGHSH, CDR2 LQKENI. CDR3 length: 14 residues. CDR3 loop: CASSPQAAPYEQYF. Written as DNA, the CDR3 is TGTGCCAGCTCACCACAGGCGGCCCCCTACGAGCAGTACTTC.

The gene calls are TRBV6-1 and TRBJ2-7; the match to TRBD2 covers 9 bases. The CDR3 loop spans 15 amino acids. After removal of 4 bases from V and 2 bases from J, the junction contained 6 bases not matched to a gene. CDR1 is MNHNS, CDR2 SASEGT, per germline. The CDR3 spells CASSVDSGGTYEQYF. The CDR3 nucleotides read TGTGCCAGCAGTGTTGATAGCGGGGGAACCTACGAGCAGTACTTC.

V and J are TRBV27 and TRBJ2-6; D is undetermined. Looked up from germline, CDR1 is MNHEY and CDR2 is SMNVEV (reference sequence). The CDR3 runs 16 residues. The ends were cut back, 4 bases at V and 3 bases at J, with 13 bases in the middle. This CDR3 reads CASSSLSRFGANVLTF. The DNA for the CDR3 is TGTGCCAGCAGTTCCCTTTCTAGGTTTGGGGCCAACGTCCTGACTTTC.

V and J are TRBV2 and TRBJ2-5, with D possibly matching TRBD2 (5 bases). The CDR3 consists of 13 residues. Germline-derived CDR1 and CDR2 are SNHLY and FYNNEI. The V and J ends lost 5 bases and 2 bases respectively, with 9 bases between them. For the CDR3, the DNA is TGTGCCAGCAGTAAAGAGCGGCAAGAGACCCAGTACTTC. Amino acids: CASSKERQETQYF.

This clone was recorded once. The chain recombines TRBV6-6 with TRBJ2-7; 11 bases fit TRBD1. V lost 5 bases to trimming and J lost 4 bases; unmatched junction nucleotides: 10. The CDR3 is made up of 16 amino acids. Germline CDR1 is MNHNY and CDR2 is SVGAGI (reference sequence). The CDR3 DNA sequence: TGTGCCAGCAGTCCTAGGACAGGGGGCTTTCTGTACGAGCAGTACTTC. Amino acids: CASSPRTGGFLYEQYF.